The clone carrying this TCR beta chain has only one observation. This sample was included in a study of blood T cell repertoires in COVID-19. Unmatched junction bases numbered 5, after V lost 3 bases and J lost 6 bases. Looked up from germline, CDR1 is SGDLS and CDR2 is YYNGEE. CDR3 length: 13 amino acids. Only in-frame clones appear in the TCRdb table, and some are missing; sequencing was by immunoSEQ multiplex PCR. The sample yields 300,000 or so clones, over 80% seen once. The chain has TRBV9 and TRBJ1-2, with 7 bases fitting TRBD1. Specimen: peripheral blood. The receptor was derived from a middle-aged woman with acute or convalescent COVID-19. The CDR3 loop reads CASSAGGGNGYTF. Written as DNA, the CDR3 is TGTGCCAGCAGCGCTGGAGGGGGCAATGGCTACACCTTC.